This T cell receptor (beta chain) was observed in a study of T cells expressing NK-cell markers. Looking at the study overall: Sorted CD3+CD56+NKG2C+, CD3+CD56+NKG2C- and CD3+CD56-NKG2C+ T cells supplied TCR beta repertoires. Among the eight sequenced donors, seven tested HCMV-seropositive and one tested seronegative. The study, taken as a whole, reports: In a handful of donors, dominant clonotypes made up about 28.3-65% of CD3+CD56-NKG2C+ cells. Dominant NKG2C+ clonotype frequencies of roughly 1.0-7.5% of CD8+ T cells were measured in over 5 donors.

TCRdb reanalyzed the 5' RACE reads, giving one entry per CDR3 protein sequence and no DNA. The sample table includes about 540,000 distinct CDR3 sequences. Details on this clonotype: Its antigen is not known.

The V gene's germline CDR1 is SGHAT and CDR2 FQNNGV. This CDR3 is 17 amino acids long. The TCR sequence derives from a young man in good health. Sequenced: blood T cells: a sorted CD56 or NKG2C T cell subset, CD4+ or CD8+ T cells, or bulk PBMC T cells (not recorded which). The V call is TRBV11-2, the J call TRBJ2-1; the D call from TCRdb, TRBD2, cannot be confirmed without DNA. This chain's CDR3 is CASSLDFGLAGEDEQFF.